This paragraph reports one T cell receptor (beta chain). Its antigen is not known. This sample is drawn from a study of CD8 T cells in ankylosing spondylitis. Study-level findings and limits: For ankylosing spondylitis blood, a TCR beta motif of under 10 highly homologous variants appeared characteristic.

CDR3 length: 15 amino acids. Germline CDR1 reads MGHRA; CDR2 reads YSYEKL. With 2 bases clipped from V and 3 bases from J, the junction kept 6 bases outside the gene matches. TCRdb re-called the 5' RACE reads through MiXCR, storing one row per CDR3 protein. This repertoire shows approximately 200,000 distinct CDR3 sequences, 9.5% to 15% found once; its top ten account for approximately 15%. The TCR sequence derives from a male donor with ankylosing spondylitis or in good health (not recorded which). What was sequenced was blood, either unsorted or a sorted T cell fraction (not recorded which). The chain is built from TRBV4-1 and TRBJ2-7; 8 bases match TRBD1. CDR3 protein: CASSQMTGALYEQYF. The CDR3 nucleotides read TGCGCCAGCAGCCAAATGACAGGGGCCCTCTACGAGCAGTACTTC.